These 4 T cell receptor beta chains were all obtained from the same sample, sequenced in a study of CD8+CD57+ T cells in acquired aplastic anemia. According to the study, genomic DNA was the template for TCR beta VDJ and CDR3 profiling. TCRdb re-called the reads through MiXCR, storing one row per CDR3 protein. Of some 170,000 distinct CDR3 sequences listed, 40% to 50% are singletons. In patients chosen for sequencing, flow cytometry had shown CD8+CD57+ cell expansion. Sequencing was carried out using sorted CD4+, CD8+, or CD8+CD57+ T cells (not recorded which) from PBMCs. The receptor set was obtained from a human donor with aplastic anemia.

This clonotype was seen ten or more times. The chain uses TRBV5-6 and TRBJ2-5; a possible D gene is TRBD2 (7 bases). Trimming shortened V by 8 bases and J by 5 bases, and 22 bases separated the two germline ends. CDR1 is SGHDT, CDR2 YYEEEE, per germline. The CDR3 contains 15 residues. CDR3 sequence: CAREGGGRWGETQYF. CDR3 DNA sequence: TGTGCCAGAGAAGGCGGGGGCCGCTGGGGGGAGACCCAGTACTTC. Combining the CDR3 with reference TRBV5-6 and TRBJ2-5 gives the whole variable domain DAGVTQSPTHLIKTRGQQVTLRCSPKSGHDTVSWYQQALGQGPQFIFQYYEEEERQRGNFPDRFSGHQFPNYSSELNVNALLLGDSALYLCAREGGGRWGETQYFGPGTRLLVL.

V and J are TRBV3-1 and TRBJ2-5; TRBD2 matches at 7 bases. Unmatched junction bases numbered 4, after V lost 1 base and J lost 2 bases. This CDR3 has 15 residues. Looked up from germline, CDR1 is LGHDT and CDR2 is YNNKEL (reference sequence). DNA for the CDR3: TGTGCCAGCAGCCAAGCCTCGGGGGGACAAGAGACCCAGTACTTC. It translates to CASSQASGGQETQYF.

This clonotype has a count of ten or more. The chain employs TRBV19 and TRBJ1-1; a weak D match, TRBD1 (5 bases). The CDR3 is 11 residues long. The V end lost 10 bases, the J end lost 1 base, and 7 bases lay between the germline ends. The germline CDR1 and CDR2 sequences are LNHDA and SQIVND (reference sequence). CDR3 DNA: TGTGCCACCCAGGGGAACACTGAAGCTTTCTTT. Translating it yields CATQGNTEAFF.

The table lists this clonotype with many counts. The chain joins TRBV5-8 to TRBJ2-7, with 7 bases matching TRBD1. After removal of 4 bases from V and 6 bases from J, the junction contained 7 bases not matched to a gene. This CDR3 comprises 13 residues. Germline V lookup: CDR1 SGHTS, CDR2 YDEGEE. CDR3 DNA sequence: TGTGCCAGCAGCCTCGGGACAGTAGCCGAGCAGTACTTC. Translation: CASSLGTVAEQYF.